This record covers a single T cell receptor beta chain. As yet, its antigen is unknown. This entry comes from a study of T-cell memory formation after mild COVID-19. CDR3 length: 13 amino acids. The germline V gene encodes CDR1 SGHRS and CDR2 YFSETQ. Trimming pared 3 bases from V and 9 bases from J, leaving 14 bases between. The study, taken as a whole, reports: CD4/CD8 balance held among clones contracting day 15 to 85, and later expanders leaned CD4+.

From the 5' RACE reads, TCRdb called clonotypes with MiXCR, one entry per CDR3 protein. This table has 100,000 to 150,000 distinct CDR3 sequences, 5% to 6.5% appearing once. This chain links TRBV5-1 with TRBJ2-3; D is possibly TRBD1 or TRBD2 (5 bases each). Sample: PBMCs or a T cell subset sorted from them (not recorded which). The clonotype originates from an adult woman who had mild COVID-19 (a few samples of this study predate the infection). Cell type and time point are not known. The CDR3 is CASSSHSGTTQYF. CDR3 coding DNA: TGCGCCAGCAGCTCCCACTCCGGGACCACGCAGTATTTT.